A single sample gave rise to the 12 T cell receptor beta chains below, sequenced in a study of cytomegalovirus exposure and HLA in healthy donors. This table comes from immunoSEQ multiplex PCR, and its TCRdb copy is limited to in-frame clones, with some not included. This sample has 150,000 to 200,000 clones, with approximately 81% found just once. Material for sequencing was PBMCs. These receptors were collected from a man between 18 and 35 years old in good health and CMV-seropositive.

The CDR3 DNA is TGTGCCAGCAGTGAGCAGGTTCAAGAAAAACTGTTTTTT. This translates into CASSEQVQEKLFF. The V and J genes are TRBV2 and TRBJ1-4; D remains ambiguous. Germline-derived CDR1 and CDR2 are SNHLY and FYNNEI. The CDR3 sequence is 13 residues long. The ends were cut back, 3 bases at V and 8 bases at J, with 10 bases in the middle. Full variable domain (missing parts from reference TRBV2 and TRBJ1-4): EPEVTQTPSHQVTQMGQEVILRCVPISNHLYFYWYRQILGQKVEFLVSFYNNEISEKSEIFDDQFSVERPDGSNFTLKIRSTKLEDSAMYFCASSEQVQEKLFFGSGTQLSVL.

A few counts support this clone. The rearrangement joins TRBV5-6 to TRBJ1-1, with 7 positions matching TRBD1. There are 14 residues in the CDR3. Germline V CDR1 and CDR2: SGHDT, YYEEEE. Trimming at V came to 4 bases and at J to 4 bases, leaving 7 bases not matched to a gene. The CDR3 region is CASSRATGSTEAFF. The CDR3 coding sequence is TGTGCCAGCAGCAGAGCGACAGGGAGCACTGAAGCTTTCTTT. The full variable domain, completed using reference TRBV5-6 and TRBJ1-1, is DAGVTQSPTHLIKTRGQQVTLRCSPKSGHDTVSWYQQALGQGPQFIFQYYEEEERQRGNFPDRFSGHQFPNYSSELNVNALLLGDSALYLCASSRATGSTEAFFGQGTRLTVV.

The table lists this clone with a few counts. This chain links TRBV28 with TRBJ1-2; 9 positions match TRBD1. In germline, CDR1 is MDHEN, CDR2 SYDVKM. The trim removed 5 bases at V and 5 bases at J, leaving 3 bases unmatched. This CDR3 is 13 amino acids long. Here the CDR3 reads CASSDRGLYGYTF. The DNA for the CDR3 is TGTGCCAGCAGTGACAGGGGGTTATATGGCTACACCTTC.

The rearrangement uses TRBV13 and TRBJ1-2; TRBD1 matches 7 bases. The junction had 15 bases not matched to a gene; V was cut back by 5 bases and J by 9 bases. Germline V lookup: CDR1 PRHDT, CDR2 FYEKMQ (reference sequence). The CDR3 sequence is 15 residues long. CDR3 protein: CASSILTGSHRSYTF. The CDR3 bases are TGTGCCAGCAGCATATTGACAGGGTCCCATCGAAGCTACACCTTC.

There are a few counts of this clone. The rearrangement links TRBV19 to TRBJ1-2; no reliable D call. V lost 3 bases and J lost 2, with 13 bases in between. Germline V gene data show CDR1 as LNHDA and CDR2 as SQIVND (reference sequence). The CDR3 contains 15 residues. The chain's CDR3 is CASSIWAGENYGYTF. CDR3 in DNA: TGTGCCAGTAGTATTTGGGCAGGTGAGAACTATGGCTACACCTTC.

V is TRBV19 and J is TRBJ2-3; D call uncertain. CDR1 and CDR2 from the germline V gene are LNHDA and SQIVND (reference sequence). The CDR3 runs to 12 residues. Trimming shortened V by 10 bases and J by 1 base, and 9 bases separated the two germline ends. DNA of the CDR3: TGTGCCACTCAGTCCCGCACAGATACGCAGTATTTT. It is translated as CATQSRTDTQYF.

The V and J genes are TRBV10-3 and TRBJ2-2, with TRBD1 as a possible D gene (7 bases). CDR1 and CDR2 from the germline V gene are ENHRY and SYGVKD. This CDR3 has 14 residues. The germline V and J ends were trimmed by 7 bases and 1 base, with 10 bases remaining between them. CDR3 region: CAIKQGGNTGELFF. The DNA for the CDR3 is TGTGCCATCAAGCAGGGGGGGAACACCGGGGAGCTGTTTTTT.

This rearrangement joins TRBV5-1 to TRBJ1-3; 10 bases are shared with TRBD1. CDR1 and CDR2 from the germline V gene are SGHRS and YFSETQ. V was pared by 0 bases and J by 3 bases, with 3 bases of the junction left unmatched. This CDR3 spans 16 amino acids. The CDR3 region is CASSLGGQGNGNTIYF. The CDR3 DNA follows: TGCGCCAGCAGCTTGGGGGGACAGGGGAATGGAAACACCATATATTTT.

The CDR3 reads CASSYLPGGNQPQHF. In DNA, the CDR3 is TGTGCCAGCAGTTACCTGCCGGGAGGCAATCAGCCCCAGCATTTT. V and J are TRBV6-5 and TRBJ1-5; D is ambiguous. V shed 2 bases and J shed 2 bases, with 10 bases lying between them. Germline assignment: CDR1 MNHEY and CDR2 SVGAGI. This CDR3 comprises 15 residues.

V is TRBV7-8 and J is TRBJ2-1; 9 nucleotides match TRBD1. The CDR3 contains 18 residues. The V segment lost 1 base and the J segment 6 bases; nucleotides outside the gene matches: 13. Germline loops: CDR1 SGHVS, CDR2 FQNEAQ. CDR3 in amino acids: CASSLVFGPGTGSNEQFF. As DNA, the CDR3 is TGTGCCAGCAGCTTAGTTTTTGGGCCGGGGACAGGGAGCAATGAGCAGTTCTTC.

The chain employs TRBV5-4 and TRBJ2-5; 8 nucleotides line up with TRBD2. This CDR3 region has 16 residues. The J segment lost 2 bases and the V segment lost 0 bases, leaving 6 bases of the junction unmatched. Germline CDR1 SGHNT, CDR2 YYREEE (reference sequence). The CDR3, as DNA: TGTGCCAGCAGCTTGGAACGGGAGGGGGAACAAGAGACCCAGTACTTC. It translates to CASSLEREGEQETQYF.

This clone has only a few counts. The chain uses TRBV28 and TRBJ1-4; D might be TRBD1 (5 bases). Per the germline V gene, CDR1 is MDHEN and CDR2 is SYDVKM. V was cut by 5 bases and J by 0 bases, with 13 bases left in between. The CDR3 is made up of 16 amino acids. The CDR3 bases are TGTGCCAGCAGTCCGGACGGGGGGGCAACTAATGAAAAACTGTTTTTT. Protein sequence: CASSPDGGATNEKLFF.